The 29 T cell receptor beta chains given below trace back to one sample, sequenced in a study of T-cell memory formation after mild COVID-19. TCRdb itself ran the 5' RACE reads through MiXCR, one entry per CDR3 protein. This sample carries roughly 130,000 distinct CDR3 sequences, roughly 6% of them seen once, and the ten largest clones take 2.2%. Sequenced material: PBMCs or a T cell subset sorted from them (not recorded which). The source is an adult woman who had mild COVID-19 (a few samples of this study predate the infection). Cell type and time point are not known.

The genes are TRBV6-1 and TRBJ2-7; D might be TRBD2 (7 bases). V shed 7 bases and J shed 9 bases, with 16 bases lying between them. Per germline, CDR1 MNHNS and CDR2 SASEGT. This CDR3 spans 12 amino acids. CDR3 in amino acids: CASTGGGRRQYF. CDR3 sequence (DNA): TGTGCCAGCACTGGGGGGGGCCGACGGCAGTACTTC.

This clonotype has just a few counts. V gene TRBV12-3 or TRBV12-4 combines with J gene TRBJ2-5; the D is unclear. CDR3 size: 13 residues. V lost 4 bases and J 7 bases, leaving 13 bases between the germline ends. This CDR3 is CASSSRTGATQYF. CDR3 bases: TGTGCCAGCAGTTCGCGGACCGGCGCGACCCAGTACTTC.

The chain links TRBV7-6 to TRBJ1-1; a weak D match, TRBD1 (6 bases). Trimming left V 6 bases short and J 5 bases short, with 16 bases between. The length of the CDR3 is 14 residues. Germline V gives CDR1 SGHVS, CDR2 FNYEAQ. CDR3 bases: TGTGCCAGCAGTACGACAGGAGGAAGGACTGAAGCTTTCTTT. Its translation: CASSTTGGRTEAFF. Full variable domain (outside the CDR3, taken from reference TRBV7-6 and TRBJ1-1): GAGVSQSPRYKVTKRGQDVALRCDPISGHVSLYWYRQALGQGPEFLTYFNYEAQQDKSGLPNDRFSAERPEGSISTLTIQRTEQRDSAMYRCASSTTGGRTEAFFGQGTRLTVV.

The V and J genes are TRBV5-1 and TRBJ2-1, with a weak D call TRBD1 (6 bases). Germline V lookup: CDR1 SGHRS, CDR2 YFSETQ. The CDR3 is 15 amino acids. Trimming left V 4 bases short and J 0 bases short, with 11 bases between. CDR3 coding DNA: TGCGCCAGCAGCCCCGGACAGTTCTCCTACAATGAGCAGTTCTTC. Translating gives CASSPGQFSYNEQFF. The full variable domain, its missing parts supplied by reference TRBV5-1 and TRBJ2-1, is KAGVTQTPRYLIKTRGQQVTLSCSPISGHRSVSWYQQTPGQGLQFLFEYFSETQRNKGNFPGRFSGRQFSNSRSEMNVSTLELGDSALYLCASSPGQFSYNEQFFGPGTRLTVL.

This clonotype has only a few counts. V and J are TRBV3-1 and TRBJ2-5, with TRBD2 matching 8 bases. Germline lookup yields CDR1 LGHDT and CDR2 YNNKEL (reference sequence). CDR3 length equals 14 residues. V was clipped by 4 bases and J by 1 base; unmatched bases: 2. CDR3 residues: CASSRREGQETQYF. The CDR3 DNA reads TGTGCCAGCAGCCGACGGGAGGGCCAAGAGACCCAGTACTTC.

J is TRBJ2-3 and V is TRBV6-2 or TRBV6-3; D may be TRBD2 (6 bases). V was cut by 4 bases and J by 3 bases, with 20 bases left in between. Germline lookup yields CDR1 MNHEY and CDR2 SVGEGT. The CDR3 spans 17 residues. The CDR3 sequence is CASSLTSSTRYTDTQYF. CDR3 bases: TGTGCCAGCAGTTTAACTAGCTCGACTAGATATACAGATACGCAGTATTTT.

This clonotype was counted a few times. The chain links TRBV6-2 or TRBV6-3 to TRBJ2-1, with 8 bases aligning to TRBD2. This CDR3 is 13 amino acids long. The V gene end was trimmed by 5 bases and the J gene end by 7 bases; junction bases not matched to a gene: 4. Germline V gene sequence: CDR1 MNHEY, CDR2 SVGEGT. The CDR3 region has the DNA TGTGCCAGCAGTGCCCGACTAGCGAATGAGCAGTTCTTC. It yields the protein CASSARLANEQFF.

In this sample, this clonotype turned up a few times. CDR3 in amino acids: CASSQGRDPIGYGYTF. As DNA, the CDR3 is TGCGCCAGCAGCCAAGGCCGGGACCCAATTGGCTATGGCTACACCTTC. V gene TRBV4-1 combines with J gene TRBJ1-2; D may be TRBD1 (5 bases). This CDR3 has 16 amino acids. Trimming shortened V by 1 base and J by 4 bases, and 16 bases separated the two germline ends. The germline V gene has CDR1 MGHRA and CDR2 YSYEKL.

The genes are TRBV20-1 and TRBJ2-3; TRBD1 or TRBD2 may be the D gene (6 bases each). V gave up 6 bases and J gave up 0 bases, with 19 bases separating them. The germline V gene has CDR1 DFQATT and CDR2 SNEGSKA (reference sequence). The CDR3 consists of 16 residues. CDR3: CSATPMGGPSTDTQYF. For the CDR3, the DNA is TGCAGTGCCACCCCGATGGGGGGCCCAAGCACAGATACGCAGTATTTT.

This clonotype has just a few counts. The chain has TRBV7-9 and TRBJ2-1; D is undetermined. Germline-derived CDR1 and CDR2 are SEHNR and FQNEAQ (reference sequence). The CDR3 has 15 residues. V lost 3 bases, J lost 0 bases, and 9 bases lay in between. The CDR3 loop is CASSFGAVSYNEQFF. CDR3 coding DNA: TGTGCCAGCAGCTTCGGCGCCGTCTCCTACAATGAGCAGTTCTTC.

This clonotype was observed many times. V and J are TRBV7-7 and TRBJ2-5, with D perhaps matching TRBD1 or TRBD2 (5 bases each). The CDR3 sequence is 13 residues long. Germline loops: CDR1 SSHAT, CDR2 FNYEAQ (reference sequence). V shed 5 bases and J shed 7 bases, with 14 bases lying between them. The CDR3 reads CASSPGPQGTQYF. The CDR3 coding sequence is TGTGCCAGCAGCCCGGGACCCCAGGGGACCCAGTACTTC.

There are many counts of this clonotype. The rearrangement joins TRBV2 to TRBJ2-1, with 15 bases aligning to TRBD2. The CDR3 has 17 residues. Germline values: CDR1 SNHLY, CDR2 FYNNEI. V lost 6 bases and J lost 2; bases outside the gene matches: 5. Here the CDR3 reads CASRRTSGGAAYNEQFF. Here the CDR3 DNA reads TGTGCCAGCAGGAGGACTAGCGGGGGGGCCGCCTACAATGAGCAGTTCTTC.

V and J are TRBV10-3 and TRBJ2-5; 8 nucleotides agree with TRBD2. The CDR3 is 14 amino acids. The germline CDR1 and CDR2 sequences are ENHRY and SYGVKD. Unmatched junction bases numbered 6, after V lost 7 bases and J lost 2 bases. As DNA, the CDR3 is TGTGCCATCAATCCGACGGGAGGGCAAGAGACCCAGTACTTC. This gives the protein CAINPTGGQETQYF.

This clonotype has more than one count but fewer than ten. V gene TRBV6-6 combines with J gene TRBJ1-1; 7 bases map to TRBD1. The CDR3 covers 15 residues. V trimming: 2 bases; J trimming: 4 bases; junction bases outside the gene matches: 7. Looked up from germline, CDR1 is MNHNY and CDR2 is SVGAGI (reference sequence). The CDR3 nucleotides are TGTGCCAGCAGTTACCCCCAGGGGGGAAGCACTGAAGCTTTCTTT. It translates to CASSYPQGGSTEAFF.

This clonotype was counted a few times. Written as DNA, the CDR3 is TGTGCCAGCAGCCGGTATGGGTCTACCTACGAGCAGTACTTC. Its translation: CASSRYGSTYEQYF. The chain joins TRBV7-9 to TRBJ2-7; no definite D call. There are 14 residues in the CDR3. CDR1 SEHNR and CDR2 FQNEAQ come from the germline V gene (reference sequence). V shed 5 bases and J shed 2 bases, with 13 bases lying between them.

This clonotype was detected ten times or more. The chain has TRBV7-2 and TRBJ2-1, with 9 bases fitting TRBD1. Germline CDR1 SGHTA, CDR2 FQGNSA. The J segment lost 6 bases and the V segment lost 5 bases, leaving 11 bases of the junction unmatched. The CDR3 spans 16 residues. The CDR3 bases are TGTGCCAGCAGCACTGCAGGGACAGGGAATCCCAATGAGCAGTTCTTC. It specifies CASSTAGTGNPNEQFF.

The rearrangement joins TRBV5-5 to TRBJ2-7; D unresolved. Trimming stripped 3 bases from V and 4 bases from J, with 14 bases between. The CDR3 is 14 amino acids. Germline CDR1 reads SGHKS; CDR2 reads YYEKEE (reference sequence). For the CDR3, the DNA is TGTGCCAGCAGCTCATCCGACTGGAGATACGAGCAGTACTTC. It yields the protein CASSSSDWRYEQYF.

This clonotype was seen many times. The chain has TRBV28 and TRBJ2-7; 8 bases line up with TRBD2. This CDR3 has 15 residues. Germline V gene data show CDR1 as MDHEN and CDR2 as SYDVKM. Losses at the gene ends were 6 bases for V and 1 base for J; bases not matched to a gene: 8. The DNA for the CDR3 is TGTGCCAGCAGCCCCCGGGGGGGAGGTTCCTACGAGCAGTACTTC. This sequence encodes CASSPRGGGSYEQYF.

This clonotype was recorded a few times. The chain couples TRBV21-1 to TRBJ2-6; TRBD1 was called by the table and not checked on the DNA. TRBV21-1 is given as a pseudogene. The CDR3 has 18 residues. In DNA, the CDR3 is TGTGCCAGCAGCAAAGTTACAGGGGGCTTAACTGGGGCCAACGTCCTGACTTTC. Translation gives CASSKVTGGLTGANVLTF.

The table lists this clonotype with many counts. V gene TRBV10-3 combines with J gene TRBJ2-5, with a tentative D call TRBD1 (5 bases). V lost 10 bases, J lost 1 base, and 13 bases lay in between. Looked up from germline, CDR1 is ENHRY and CDR2 is SYGVKD. The CDR3 spans 13 residues. The CDR3 here is CATRDSLQETQYF. Here the CDR3 DNA reads TGTGCCACCCGAGACAGCCTCCAAGAGACCCAGTACTTC.

This clonotype was detected ten times or more. The chain couples TRBV5-6 to TRBJ2-1; D not certain. V was trimmed by 3 bases and J by 6 bases, leaving 16 bases between them. CDR1 and CDR2 (germline): SGHDT, YYEEEE. The CDR3 length is 15 residues. The CDR3, as DNA: TGTGCCAGCAGCTATACCGGTCGGTTGACCAATGAGCAGTTCTTC. It codes for CASSYTGRLTNEQFF.

In DNA form, the CDR3 reads TGCGCCAGCAGCTTGGCTACTAGCAGGAGCTCCTACGAGCAGTACTTC. Its protein is CASSLATSRSSYEQYF. The rearrangement links TRBV5-1 to TRBJ2-7; D is perhaps TRBD2 (6 bases). The V end was cut by 0 bases, the J end by 0 bases, with 13 bases between. Per germline, CDR1 SGHRS and CDR2 YFSETQ. The CDR3 sequence is 16 residues long.

This clonotype was seen a few times. The V call is TRBV18, the J call TRBJ2-1; D remains unclear. Trimming left V 0 bases short and J 0 bases short, with 6 bases between. This CDR3 contains 15 residues. Germline-derived CDR1 and CDR2 are KGHSH and LQKENI. The CDR3 bases are TGTGCCAGCTCACCACCAGGAAGCTCCTACAATGAGCAGTTCTTC. Translated, it gives CASSPPGSSYNEQFF.

The genes are TRBV11-3 and TRBJ2-7; D is uncertain. The CDR3 spans 14 residues. The V end lost 1 base, the J end lost 0 bases, and 7 bases lay between the germline ends. CDR1 and CDR2 (germline): SGHNT, YENEEA. Written as DNA, the CDR3 is TGTGCCAGCAGCTTAGGCAGTAGCTCCTACGAGCAGTACTTC. Amino acids: CASSLGSSSYEQYF.

This clonotype was seen ten or more times. The gene calls are TRBV5-1 and TRBJ2-2; weak D call: TRBD2 (5 bases). Trimming removed 2 bases at V and 3 bases at J, with 8 bases between. The germline V gene has CDR1 SGHRS and CDR2 YFSETQ. The CDR3 length is 14 residues. The CDR3, as DNA: TGCGCCAGCAGCTTATCCGGGGACACCGGGGAGCTGTTTTTT. This translates into CASSLSGDTGELFF.

This clonotype was counted many times. The rearrangement links TRBV4-1 to TRBJ1-1; 8 positions match TRBD1. The CDR3 is 15 residues long. V shed 3 bases and J 3 bases; nucleotides not matched to a gene: 6. Germline CDR1 reads MGHRA; CDR2 reads YSYEKL. The DNA for the CDR3 is TGCGCCAGCAGCCACGTTAACAGGGGGGACACTGAAGCTTTCTTT. Its translation is CASSHVNRGDTEAFF.

CDR3 bases: TGTGCCAGCAGCGTAGGGGTGGAGCAGTTCTTC. Protein product: CASSVGVEQFF. The genes are TRBV9 and TRBJ2-1; D is uncertain. V dropped 0 bases and J dropped 10 bases, with 5 bases sitting between them. The germline CDR1 and CDR2 sequences are SGDLS and YYNGEE. The CDR3 is made up of 11 amino acids.

The chain uses TRBV11-2 and TRBJ2-3, with D perhaps given as TRBD1 or TRBD2 (5 bases each). Trimming cost V 3 bases and J 6 bases, with 16 bases left between them. The CDR3 contains 15 residues. Germline V gene lookup returns CDR1 SGHAT and CDR2 FQNNGV. The CDR3 sequence is CASSFTGAPRDTQYF. As DNA, the CDR3 is TGTGCCAGCAGCTTTACCGGGGCCCCCCGCGATACGCAGTATTTT.

The V and J genes are TRBV7-9 and TRBJ2-5; tentatively, D is TRBD2 (6 bases). The germline CDR1 and CDR2 sequences are SEHNR and FQNEAQ (reference sequence). CDR3 length equals 15 residues. The ends were cut back, 1 base at V and 5 bases at J, with 14 bases in the middle. DNA of the CDR3: TGTGCCAGCAGCTTAGTTTCAGGGACTCGGGAGACCCAGTACTTC. Amino acids: CASSLVSGTRETQYF.